This T cell receptor beta chain came from a study of T cell responses to AZD1222 COVID-19 vaccine. Note on this clone: Its antigen is still unknown.

Libraries were prepared by immunoSEQ multiplex PCR; TCRdb keeps only in-frame clonotypes and omits some of them. Of around 110,000 clones in the sample, approximately 83% were seen once. Findings of the study overall: Spike-specific TCR breadth and depth grew following two AZD1222 doses. Donors, mostly white British, included more females; clonal diversity was possibly underestimated. Just a handful of AZD1222 recipients tested seropositive at baseline.

Trimming removed 0 bases from V and 1 base from J, with 9 bases in between. CDR1 is GTSNPN and CDR2 is SVGIG in the germline V gene (reference sequence). The CDR3 consists of 14 residues. Specimen: peripheral blood, collected on day 0 of MenACWY control vaccination. This clonotype was sampled from an adult in good health. This chain joins TRBV30 and TRBJ1-1, with D uncertain. In DNA form, the CDR3 reads TGTGCCTGGAGTGTTGGTAGGAAGAACACTGAAGCTTTCTTT. This encodes CAWSVGRKNTEAFF.